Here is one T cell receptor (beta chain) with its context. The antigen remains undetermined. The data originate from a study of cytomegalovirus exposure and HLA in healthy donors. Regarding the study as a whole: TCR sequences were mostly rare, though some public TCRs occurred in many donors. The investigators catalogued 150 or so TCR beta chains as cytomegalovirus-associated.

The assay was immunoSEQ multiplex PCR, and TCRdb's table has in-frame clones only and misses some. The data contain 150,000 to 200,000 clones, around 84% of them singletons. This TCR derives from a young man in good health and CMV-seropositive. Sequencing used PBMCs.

The CDR3 loop is CASSQKTGAMNTEAFF. The CDR3 nucleotides are TGTGCCAGTAGTCAGAAGACAGGGGCGATGAACACTGAAGCTTTCTTT. The rearrangement joins TRBV19 to TRBJ1-1; 8 bases are a match to TRBD1. Trimming cost V 5 bases and J 0 bases; bases outside gene matches: 8. CDR1 and CDR2 (germline): LNHDA, SQIVND (reference sequence). CDR3 length equals 16 residues.